This is a list of T cell receptor beta chains from one sample in a study of T cells in Graves' hyperthyroidism and ophthalmopathy. Each CDR3 protein gets one entry after TCRdb re-called the multiplex PCR reads with MiXCR. The sample has about 660,000 distinct CDR3 sequences, just under 45% seen once. The sample comprised peripheral blood or thyroid tissue (not recorded which). The receptors were sampled from an adult man with Graves' disease, either hyperthyroidism or ophthalmopathy (not recorded which). Each CDR3 is given with its conserved first and last residue. The D gene is left open where the match is weak. Clone size appears in some rows only: once, few, many, or a class for an expanded clone.

>.|TRBJ1-2|TRBV12-3/TRBV12-4|.
TGTGCCAGCAGTGAGAGTTATGGGGGGTTCTATGGCTACACCTTC
CASSESYGGFYGYTF
>.|TRBJ2-7|TRBV7-3|many
TGTGCCAGCAGCCAGGGGCCAGGAGATTACGAGCAGTACTTC
CASSQGPGDYEQYF
>.|TRBJ2-5|TRBV19|many
TGTGCCAGTAGTATGGACAGTGGGGAGACCCAGTACTTC
CASSMDSGETQYF
>.|TRBJ1-2|TRBV5-5|few
TGTGCCAGCAGCCCCAGGCTGTGGGGAAGCTATGGCTACACCTTC
CASSPRLWGSYGYTF
>TRBD2|TRBJ2-7|TRBV9|.
TGTGCCAGCAGCCTCGGGACTAGCGGGAGGGCTACGTCCTACGAGCAGTACTTC
CASSLGTSGRATSYEQYF
>.|TRBJ1-4|TRBV7-6|few
TGTGCCAGCAGCTTACAGGGGACTCGGGGGAAAACTAATGAAAAACTGTTTTTT
CASSLQGTRGKTNEKLFF
>.|TRBJ1-5|TRBV2|.
TGTGCCAGCGAGCCAACAGGGACACCATTCAATCAGCCCCAGCATTTT
CASEPTGTPFNQPQHF
>.|TRBJ2-5|TRBV9|.
TGTGCCAGCAGCGCCTCGGACAGACGGGGCCAGCCCCAGTACTTC
CASSASDRRGQPQYF
>.|TRBJ1-2|TRBV5-1|.
TGCGCCGGCAGCCCTCCGACAACTAACTATGGCTACACCTTC
CAGSPPTTNYGYTF
>.|TRBJ2-7|TRBV20-1|.
TGCAGTGCTATACCAGACTACGAGCAGTACTTC
CSAIPDYEQYF
>.|TRBJ1-6|TRBV10-3|many
TGTGCCATCAGTGAGTCACGGACGGAAGATAATTCACCCCTCCACTTT
CAISESRTEDNSPLHF
>TRBD1|TRBJ2-7|TRBV10-3|many
TGTGCCATTGGGGGACAGGGGCTTCCCTACGAGCAGTACTTC
CAIGGQGLPYEQYF